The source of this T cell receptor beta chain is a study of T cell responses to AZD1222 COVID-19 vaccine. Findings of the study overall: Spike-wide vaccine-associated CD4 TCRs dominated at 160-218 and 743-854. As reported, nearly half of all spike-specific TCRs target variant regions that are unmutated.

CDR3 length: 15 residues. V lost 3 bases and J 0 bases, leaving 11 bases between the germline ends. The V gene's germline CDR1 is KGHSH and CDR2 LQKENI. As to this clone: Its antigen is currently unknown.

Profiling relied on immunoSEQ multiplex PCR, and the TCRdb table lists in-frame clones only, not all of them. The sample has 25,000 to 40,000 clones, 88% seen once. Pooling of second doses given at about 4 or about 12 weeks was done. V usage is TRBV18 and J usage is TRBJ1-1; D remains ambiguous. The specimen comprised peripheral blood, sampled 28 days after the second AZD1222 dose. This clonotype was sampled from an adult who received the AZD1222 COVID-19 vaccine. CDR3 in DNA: TGTGCCAGCTCACCGACAAGCGTAATGAACACTGAAGCTTTCTTT. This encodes CASSPTSVMNTEAFF.